Sequencing of this T cell receptor (beta chain) was carried out in a study of T cells after yellow fever vaccination. Germline CDR1 reads SGHNT; CDR2 reads YYREEE (reference sequence). This CDR3 comprises 15 residues. Between the trimmed V and J ends, which lost 4 bases and 5 bases, there was a span of 15 bases. In TCRdb, the 5' RACE reads were re-called with MiXCR into one record per CDR3 protein. The table lists around 310,000 distinct CDR3 sequences, 3.5% to 4.5% of them singletons. This clonotype has ten or more counts. The V and J genes are TRBV5-4 and TRBJ2-2, with D perhaps being TRBD1 or TRBD2 (6 bases each). The specimen comprised PBMCs, sampled 5 days after the yellow fever booster vaccination. This receptor was identified in a man in his late teens or twenties who received the YFV17D yellow fever vaccine. Here the CDR3 reads CASSHREGGTGELFF. The CDR3 coding sequence is TGTGCCAGCAGCCACCGAGAGGGGGGAACCGGGGAGCTGTTTTTT.